A single TCR beta chain is shown here with its context. The CDR3 covers 24 residues. The ends were cut back, 3 bases at V and 3 bases at J, with 43 bases in the middle. Germline assignment: CDR1 SGHRS and CDR2 YFSETQ. The sample originates from a study of shared T cell receptors in the human thymus. Data came from immunoSEQ multiplex PCR; TCRdb stores just in-frame clones and leaves some out. The table has 700,000 or so clones, 80% to 90% seen once. The sample also formed part of further work on human thymus T cells. That study adds: Those donating were healthy Finnish infants in corrective surgery for congenital heart defects.

The receptor was isolated from a girl under three years old with a congenital heart defect. Sample: thymocytes. This chain uses TRBV5-1 with TRBJ2-7; possible D gene TRBD1, 6 bases. The CDR3 loop reads CASSSDGKSATLGVTGRALYEQYF. CDR3 DNA: TGCGCCAGCAGCTCCGACGGAAAGAGTGCCACTTTGGGGGTGACAGGTCGGGCGCTCTACGAGCAGTACTTC.